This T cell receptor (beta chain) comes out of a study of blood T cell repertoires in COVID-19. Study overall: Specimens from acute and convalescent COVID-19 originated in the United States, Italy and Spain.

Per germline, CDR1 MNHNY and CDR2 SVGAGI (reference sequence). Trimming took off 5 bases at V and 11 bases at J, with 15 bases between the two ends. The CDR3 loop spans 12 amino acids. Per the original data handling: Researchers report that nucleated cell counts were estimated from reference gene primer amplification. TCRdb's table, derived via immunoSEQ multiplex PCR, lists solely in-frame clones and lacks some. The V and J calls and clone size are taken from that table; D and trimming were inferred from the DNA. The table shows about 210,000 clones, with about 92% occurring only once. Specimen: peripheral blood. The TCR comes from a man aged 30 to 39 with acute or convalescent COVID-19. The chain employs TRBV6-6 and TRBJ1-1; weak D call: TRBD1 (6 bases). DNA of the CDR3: TGTGCCAGCAGTCACAGGGACGGAGGTGCTTTCTTT. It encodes CASSHRDGGAFF.